The 26 T cell receptor beta chains in this list originate from one sample, sequenced in a study of beta chain features in type 1 diabetes. Notes on the study in general: Among all four CD4+ subsets, Type 1 diabetes patients had TCRB CDR3s that were moderately but significantly shorter.

These receptors' targets are unknown. All of the isolated RNA was reverse transcribed, so expressed TCRB transcripts were sequenced. Generated by immunoSEQ multiplex PCR, the TCRdb table keeps only in-frame clones and is missing some. The table has under 300,000 clones, about a tenth seen once. Sequenced input: naive CD4+ T cells from blood. These TCRs come from a man aged 25-40 years with type 1 diabetes.

The genes are TRBV21-1 and TRBJ1-5; the table's D call, TRBD1, has no DNA check behind it. TRBV21-1 is a known pseudogene. This CDR3 is 15 amino acids long. CDR3 region: CASSSGTGENQPQHF. CDR3 DNA: TGTGCCAGCAGCTCCGGGACAGGGGAGAATCAGCCCCAGCATTTT.

This clone appeared a few times. The rearrangement links TRBV9 to TRBJ2-1; no clear D. The CDR3 extends over 14 amino acids. Trimming stripped 5 bases from V and 0 bases from J, with 9 bases between. Germline V gene lookup returns CDR1 SGDLS and CDR2 YYNGEE. The CDR3 region has the DNA TGTGCCAGCAGTCTCTCGAGCTCCTACAATGAGCAGTTCTTC. Residues: CASSLSSSYNEQFF.

The rearrangement uses TRBV6-1 and TRBJ2-5, with 8 bases matching TRBD2. CDR1 MNHNS and CDR2 SASEGT come from the germline V gene. V trimming: 6 bases; J trimming: 5 bases; junction bases outside the gene matches: 8. The CDR3 is 14 residues long. The DNA for the CDR3 is TGTGCCAGCAGCGGGGGGGTCAGGGTGGAGACCCAGTACTTC. Translation gives CASSGGVRVETQYF.

This clone was picked up a small number of times. This rearrangement joins TRBV5-1 to TRBJ2-4; possibly TRBD1 for D (5 bases). Germline loops: CDR1 SGHRS, CDR2 YFSETQ. V dropped 4 bases and J dropped 7 bases, with 15 bases sitting between them. There are 14 residues in the CDR3. The CDR3 DNA is TGCGCCAGCAGCCCGTCGCCTGGGGCCAACATTCAGTACTTC. This codes for CASSPSPGANIQYF.

The V call is TRBV7-9, the J call TRBJ1-5, with a tentative D call TRBD1 (6 bases). Looked up from germline, CDR1 is SEHNR and CDR2 is FQNEAQ (reference sequence). There are 14 residues in the CDR3. Trimming pared 5 bases from V and 11 bases from J, leaving 19 bases between. As DNA, the CDR3 is TGTGCCAGCAGCCCTGGAGGGGGGGGGTCGGCCCAGCATTTT. Translating it yields CASSPGGGGSAQHF.

This clone has a handful of counts. The genes are TRBV4-3 and TRBJ2-3; unclear D gene. The germline CDR1 and CDR2 sequences are LGHNA and YSLEER. This CDR3 has 15 residues. Trimming took 0 bases from V and 4 from J, leaving 11 bases between them. Written as DNA, the CDR3 is TGCGCCAGCAGCCAAGATGCAAGCACGGCAGATACGCAGTATTTT. Residues: CASSQDASTADTQYF.

Only a few counts were recorded for this clone. The V call is TRBV7-2, the J call TRBJ1-5; D may be TRBD1 (5 bases). Germline V CDR1 and CDR2: SGHTA, FQGNSA. This CDR3 is built from 14 residues. Trimming removed 3 bases from V and 6 bases from J, with 12 bases in between. In DNA form, the CDR3 reads TGTGCCAGCAGCTTTGGGGGGATGGCTCAGCCCCAGCATTTT. Its translation: CASSFGGMAQPQHF.

The V and J genes are TRBV2 and TRBJ2-3, with no clear D. Germline V gives CDR1 SNHLY, CDR2 FYNNEI. V lost 2 bases and J 4 bases, leaving 13 bases between the germline ends. The CDR3 has 15 residues. In DNA form, the CDR3 reads TGTGCCAGCAGTGAACACGGAAGTGGGCCAGATACGCAGTATTTT. It is translated as CASSEHGSGPDTQYF. The whole variable domain, filled in from reference TRBV2 and TRBJ2-3, reads EPEVTQTPSHQVTQMGQEVILRCVPISNHLYFYWYRQILGQKVEFLVSFYNNEISEKSEIFDDQFSVERPDGSNFTLKIRSTKLEDSAMYFCASSEHGSGPDTQYFGPGTRLTVL.

The rearrangement uses TRBV9 and TRBJ1-5; D is unresolved. This CDR3 is built from 15 residues. Germline-derived CDR1 and CDR2 are SGDLS and YYNGEE. Trimming took off 0 bases at V and 0 bases at J, with 7 bases between the two ends. The CDR3 here is CASSVDGSSNQPQHF. Here the CDR3 DNA reads TGTGCCAGCAGCGTAGACGGGTCTAGCAATCAGCCCCAGCATTTT.

The sample holds a few counts of this clone. This chain connects TRBV18 to TRBJ2-7; 8 nucleotides align to TRBD1. V lost 5 bases and J lost 5; bases outside the gene matches: 8. The CDR3 has 14 amino acids. The germline gives CDR1 KGHSH, CDR2 LQKENI. The CDR3 nucleotides are TGTGCCAGCTCAGATCAGGGGGCGAGCGACGAGCAGTACTTC. Amino acid sequence: CASSDQGASDEQYF.

J is TRBJ1-2 and V is TRBV5-5; D remains ambiguous. Trimming shortened V by 2 bases and J by 5 bases, and 13 bases separated the two germline ends. Germline CDR1 SGHKS, CDR2 YYEKEE (reference sequence). This CDR3 is built from 14 residues. The CDR3 nucleotides read TGTGCCAGCAGCTTTGAGGGCCAAGGGTATGGCTACACCTTC. Residues: CASSFEGQGYGYTF. The full variable domain, completed using reference TRBV5-5 and TRBJ1-2, is DAGVTQSPTHLIKTRGQQVTLRCSPISGHKSVSWYQQVLGQGPQFIFQYYEKEERGRGNFPDRFSARQFPNYSSELNVNALLLGDSALYLCASSFEGQGYGYTFGSGTRLTVV.

This clone appeared a few times. The J gene is TRBJ1-4, the V gene TRBV4-2; no definite D call. The V gene's germline CDR1 is LGHNA and CDR2 YNFKEQ. There are 15 residues in the CDR3. Trimming cost V 1 base and J 6 bases, with 12 bases left between them. CDR3 sequence (DNA): TGTGCCAGCAGCCAAGTTGGTGAGGGCGATGAAAAACTGTTTTTT. It codes for CASSQVGEGDEKLFF.

This clone has only a few counts. The V gene is TRBV4-3, the J gene TRBJ2-3, with TRBD1 matching 8 bases. Germline V gene sequence: CDR1 LGHNA, CDR2 YSLEER. With 1 base clipped from V and 4 bases from J, the junction kept 4 bases outside the gene matches. The CDR3 loop spans 15 amino acids. The CDR3 reads CASSQARGRADTQYF. CDR3 DNA: TGCGCCAGCAGCCAAGCCAGGGGGCGGGCAGATACGCAGTATTTT.

This clone was seen a few times. V is TRBV7-3 and J is TRBJ2-7, with TRBD1 matching over 8 bases. The germline V gene has CDR1 SGHTA and CDR2 FQGTGA. The CDR3 is 13 amino acids. V was clipped by 6 bases and J by 3 bases; unmatched bases: 4. The CDR3 here is CASSRGQDYEQYF. The CDR3 nucleotides are TGTGCCAGCAGTCGGGGACAGGACTACGAGCAGTACTTC.

Concerning this clone itself: The CDR3 does not end in the conserved phenylalanine or tryptophan, so this is likely a read error. It is unclear where the CDR3 begins or ends on the DNA, so no DNA is shown, and the CDR3 is as TCRdb lists it. This sequence joins TRBV28 and TRBJ2-7; TRBD1, the table's D call, was not compared with the DNA. The CDR3 totals 13 residues, both ends included. The germline CDR1 and CDR2 sequences are MDHEN and SYDVKM. The CDR3 sequence: CASSLSGTPTTKY.

This clone was found once. This CDR3 is also generated by other DNA sequences in the sample. The CDR3 loop reads CASSTGLAGGQETQYF. The CDR3 DNA sequence: TGTGCCAGCAGTACCGGACTAGCGGGGGGCCAAGAGACCCAGTACTTC. The rearrangement links TRBV5-4 to TRBJ2-5; 14 bases agree with TRBD2. The CDR3 length is 16 residues. CDR1 and CDR2 from the germline V gene are SGHNT and YYREEE (reference sequence). Trimming removed 5 bases from V and 1 base from J; junction bases left unmatched: 4.

V and J are TRBV25-1 and TRBJ1-2; 11 bases are shared with TRBD1. The germline V gene encodes CDR1 MGHDK and CDR2 SYGVNS. This CDR3 contains 15 residues. Trimming removed 5 bases from V and 7 bases from J; junction bases left unmatched: 9. The CDR3 protein is CASSKWDRGTSGYTF. Written as DNA, the CDR3 is TGTGCCAGCAGTAAATGGGACAGGGGGACGAGTGGCTACACCTTC.

The chain couples TRBV11-2 to TRBJ2-2; 7 nucleotides match TRBD2. CDR1 and CDR2 (germline): SGHAT, FQNNGV. This CDR3 is built from 14 residues. V shed 11 bases, J shed 0 bases, and the junction held 6 bases outside the gene matches. In DNA form, the CDR3 reads TGTGCCGGCAAGAGCGGGGCGAACACCGGGGAGCTGTTTTTT. Residues: CAGKSGANTGELFF.

This clone was counted between two and nine times. This rearrangement joins TRBV23-1 to TRBJ1-2; TRBD1 matches at 9 bases. TRBV23-1 is labeled an ORF, and its function is uncertain. This CDR3 contains 13 residues. Trimming at V came to 8 bases and at J to 1 base, leaving 2 bases not matched to a gene. CDR3 bases: TGCGCCAGCCGGACAGGGGATAACTATGGCTACACCTTC. Encoded protein: CASRTGDNYGYTF.

The chain has TRBV7-3 and TRBJ2-1; D not resolved. In germline, CDR1 is SGHTA, CDR2 FQGTGA. CDR3 size: 14 residues. Deletions cut 4 bases from V and 5 bases from J, with 12 bases between. The CDR3 sequence: CASSSSSSHNEQFF. The CDR3 DNA reads TGTGCCAGCAGCTCCTCCTCTTCCCACAATGAGCAGTTCTTC.

The chain joins TRBV28 to TRBJ1-2; perhaps TRBD1 as D (6 bases). The CDR3 runs to 14 residues. The germline V gene encodes CDR1 MDHEN and CDR2 SYDVKM. V dropped 6 bases and J dropped 6 bases, with 17 bases sitting between them. This chain's CDR3 is CASSSPGTSDGYTF. The CDR3 DNA is TGTGCCAGCAGCTCGCCCGGGACAAGCGATGGCTACACCTTC.

This clone has more than one count but fewer than ten. The chain recombines TRBV9 with TRBJ1-1; D is undetermined. Germline assignment: CDR1 SGDLS and CDR2 YYNGEE. This CDR3 spans 13 amino acids. The germline V and J ends were trimmed by 3 bases and 6 bases, with 12 bases remaining between them. CDR3: CASSAEAQSEAFF. The CDR3 DNA sequence: TGTGCCAGCAGCGCCGAGGCCCAGTCTGAAGCTTTCTTT.

This clone was found a few times. V and J are TRBV14 and TRBJ1-1; D ambiguous. This CDR3 comprises 16 residues. Trimming shortened V by 0 bases and J by 0 bases, and 11 bases separated the two germline ends. Germline CDR1 SGHDN, CDR2 FVKESK. Here the CDR3 reads CASSQDGRAVNTEAFF. The DNA of the CDR3 is TGTGCCAGCAGCCAAGATGGGCGGGCTGTGAACACTGAAGCTTTCTTT.

This clone turned up a few times. The V gene is TRBV2, the J gene TRBJ1-6, with D unresolved. Trimming removed 4 bases from V and 14 bases from J, with 12 bases in between. The germline gives CDR1 SNHLY, CDR2 FYNNEI. The CDR3 contains 12 residues. The CDR3 bases are TGTGCCAGCAGTGGGTCCCTCAGCGCCCTCCACTTT. This sequence encodes CASSGSLSALHF.

J is TRBJ2-3 and V is TRBV14, with D possibly matching TRBD2 (7 bases). CDR1 is SGHDN, CDR2 FVKESK, per germline. Trimming took off 1 base at V and 0 bases at J, with 17 bases between the two ends. This CDR3 has 18 amino acids. CDR3 coding DNA: TGTGCCAGCAGCCAAGTGCGGGGGCAGGCCCTCAGCACAGATACGCAGTATTTT. This gives the protein CASSQVRGQALSTDTQYF.

This clone has only a few counts. The chain has TRBV6-1 and TRBJ2-7; D not resolved. Trimming removed 6 bases at V and 2 bases at J, with 14 bases between. This CDR3 has 14 amino acids. Germline V gene sequence: CDR1 MNHNS, CDR2 SASEGT. In DNA, the CDR3 is TGTGCCAGCAGGATGACCGCAGGCCCCTACGAGCAGTACTTC. Its protein is CASRMTAGPYEQYF.